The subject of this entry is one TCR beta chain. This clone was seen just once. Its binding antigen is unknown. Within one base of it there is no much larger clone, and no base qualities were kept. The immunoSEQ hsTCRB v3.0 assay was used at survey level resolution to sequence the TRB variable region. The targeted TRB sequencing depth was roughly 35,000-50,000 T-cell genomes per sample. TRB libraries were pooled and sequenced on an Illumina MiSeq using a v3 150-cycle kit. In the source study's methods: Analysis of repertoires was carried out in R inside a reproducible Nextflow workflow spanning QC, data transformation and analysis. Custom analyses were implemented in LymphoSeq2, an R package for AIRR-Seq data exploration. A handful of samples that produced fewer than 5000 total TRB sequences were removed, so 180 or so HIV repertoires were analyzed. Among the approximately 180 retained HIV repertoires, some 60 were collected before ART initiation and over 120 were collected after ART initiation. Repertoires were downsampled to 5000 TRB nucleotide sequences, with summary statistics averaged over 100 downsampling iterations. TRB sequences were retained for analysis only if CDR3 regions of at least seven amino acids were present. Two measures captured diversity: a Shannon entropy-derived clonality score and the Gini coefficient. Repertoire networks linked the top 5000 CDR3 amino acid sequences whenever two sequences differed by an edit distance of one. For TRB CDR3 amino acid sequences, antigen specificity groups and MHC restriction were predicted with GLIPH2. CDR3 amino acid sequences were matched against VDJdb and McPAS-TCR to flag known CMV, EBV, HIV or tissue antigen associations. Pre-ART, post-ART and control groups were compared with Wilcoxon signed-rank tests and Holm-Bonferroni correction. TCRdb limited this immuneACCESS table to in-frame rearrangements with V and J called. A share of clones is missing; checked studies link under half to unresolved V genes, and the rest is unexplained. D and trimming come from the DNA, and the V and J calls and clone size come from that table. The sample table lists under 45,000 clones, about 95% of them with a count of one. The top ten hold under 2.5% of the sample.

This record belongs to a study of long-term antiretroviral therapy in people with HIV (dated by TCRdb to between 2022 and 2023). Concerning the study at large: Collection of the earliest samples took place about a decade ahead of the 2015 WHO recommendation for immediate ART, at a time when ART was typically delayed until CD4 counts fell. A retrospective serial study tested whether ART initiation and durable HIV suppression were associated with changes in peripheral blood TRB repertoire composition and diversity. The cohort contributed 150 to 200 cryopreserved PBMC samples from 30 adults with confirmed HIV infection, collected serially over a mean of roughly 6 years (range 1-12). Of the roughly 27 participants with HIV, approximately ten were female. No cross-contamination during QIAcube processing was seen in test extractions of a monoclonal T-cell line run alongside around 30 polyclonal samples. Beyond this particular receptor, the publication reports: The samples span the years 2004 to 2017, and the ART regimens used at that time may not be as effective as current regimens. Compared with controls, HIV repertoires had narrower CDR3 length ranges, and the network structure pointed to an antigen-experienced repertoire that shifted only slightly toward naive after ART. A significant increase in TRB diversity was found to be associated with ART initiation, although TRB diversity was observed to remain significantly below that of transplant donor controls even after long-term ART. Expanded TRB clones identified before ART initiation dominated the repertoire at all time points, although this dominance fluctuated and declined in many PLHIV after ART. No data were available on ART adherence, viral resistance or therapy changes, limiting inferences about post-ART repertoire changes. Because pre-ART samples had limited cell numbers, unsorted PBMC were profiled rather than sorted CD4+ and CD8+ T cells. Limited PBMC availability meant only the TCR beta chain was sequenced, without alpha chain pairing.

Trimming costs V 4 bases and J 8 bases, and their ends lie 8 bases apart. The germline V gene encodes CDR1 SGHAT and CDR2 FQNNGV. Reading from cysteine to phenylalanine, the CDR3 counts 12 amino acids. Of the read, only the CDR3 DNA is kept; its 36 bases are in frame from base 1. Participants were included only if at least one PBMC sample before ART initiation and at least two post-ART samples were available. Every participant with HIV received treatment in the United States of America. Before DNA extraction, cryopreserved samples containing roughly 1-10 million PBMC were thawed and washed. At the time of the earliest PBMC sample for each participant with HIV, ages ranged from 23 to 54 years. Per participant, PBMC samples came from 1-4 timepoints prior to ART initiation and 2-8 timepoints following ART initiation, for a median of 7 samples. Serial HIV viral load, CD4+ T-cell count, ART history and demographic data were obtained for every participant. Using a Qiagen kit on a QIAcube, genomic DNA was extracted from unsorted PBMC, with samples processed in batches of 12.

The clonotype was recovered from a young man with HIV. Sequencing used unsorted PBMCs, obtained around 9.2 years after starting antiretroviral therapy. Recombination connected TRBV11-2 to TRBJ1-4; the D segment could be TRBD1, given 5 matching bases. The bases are TGTGCCAGCAGCTCCCGACAGGAAAAACTGTTTTTT. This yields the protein CASSSRQEKLFF.